This is a list of T cell receptor beta chains from one sample in a study of T-cell reconstitution after alpha-beta-depleted transplantation in children. MiXCR, applied by TCRdb to the PCR reads, yields one record per CDR3 protein. The sample has about 600,000 distinct CDR3 sequences, around 13% seen once. The material sequenced was PBMCs, mostly from graft donor cells, taken 360 days after TCRalphabeta/CD19-depleted stem cell transplant. The origin of the receptors is a male patient between 10 and 17 years old who had a stem cell transplant for acute myeloid leukemia, so the T cells may come from the graft donor. Both conserved end residues are part of each CDR3. A D gene is named only where the DNA matches it firmly. A clone size is listed for some rows: how often the clone was seen (once, few, many), or a class if it is expanded.

J: TRBJ2-4
size: NA
D: NA
V: TRBV28
CDR3: CASSFPGSVIAKNIQYF
DNA: TGTGCCAGCAGTTTCCCAGGGTCGGTGATAGCCAAAAACATTCAGTACTTC

J: TRBJ2-7
size: few
D: TRBD2
V: TRBV10-3
CDR3: CAISESVLAGNVQYF
DNA: TGTGCCATCAGTGAGTCGGTACTAGCGGGAAACGTGCAGTACTTC

J: TRBJ2-3
size: NA
D: NA
V: TRBV7-2
CDR3: CASSPNGNPTDTQYF
DNA: TGTGCCAGCAGCCCCAACGGGAACCCCACAGATACGCAGTATTTT

J: TRBJ2-5
size: NA
D: NA
V: TRBV20-1
CDR3: CSAHRDPPTQYF
DNA: TGCAGTGCTCATAGGGACCCCCCGACCCAGTACTTC

J: TRBJ2-3
size: few
D: NA
V: TRBV5-1
CDR3: CASSYRTLTDTQYF
DNA: TGCGCCAGCAGCTACCGGACTCTCACAGATACGCAGTATTTT

J: TRBJ1-1
size: few
D: NA
V: TRBV29-1
CDR3: CSVEGRANTEAFF
DNA: TGCAGCGTTGAAGGACGGGCGAACACTGAAGCTTTCTTT

J: TRBJ2-5
size: few
D: NA
V: TRBV7-3
CDR3: CASSLGMGAQYF
DNA: TGTGCCAGCAGCTTGGGGATGGGGGCCCAGTACTTC

J: TRBJ2-6
size: few
D: NA
V: TRBV29-1
CDR3: CSVISGYPSGANVLTF
DNA: TGCAGCGTCATCTCAGGGTACCCGTCTGGGGCCAACGTCCTGACTTTC

J: TRBJ2-7
size: NA
D: NA
V: TRBV2
CDR3: CASKPVYEQYF
DNA: TGTGCCAGCAAGCCGGTCTACGAGCAGTACTTC

J: TRBJ2-7
size: NA
D: NA
V: TRBV18
CDR3: CASSPLAGFYEQYF
DNA: TGTGCCAGCTCACCACTAGCAGGGTTCTACGAGCAGTACTTC

J: TRBJ2-5
size: NA
D: NA
V: TRBV29-1
CDR3: CSAGTSQETQYF
DNA: TGCAGCGCTGGGACCTCCCAAGAGACCCAGTACTTC

J: TRBJ2-7
size: NA
D: TRBD2
V: TRBV20-1
CDR3: CSARDLGLAAFYEQYF
DNA: TGCAGTGCTAGAGATCTCGGGCTAGCGGCCTTCTACGAGCAGTACTTC

J: TRBJ2-1
size: many
D: NA
V: TRBV7-9
CDR3: CASSGLNEQFF
DNA: TGTGCCAGTTCAGGTCTCAATGAGCAGTTCTTC

J: TRBJ1-2
size: few
D: NA
V: TRBV4-2
CDR3: CASSQDLWGGYGYTF
DNA: TGTGCCAGCAGCCAAGATTTATGGGGAGGGTATGGCTACACCTTC

J: TRBJ2-2
size: many
D: TRBD2
V: TRBV12-5
CDR3: CASGFSPGLAGSNTGELFF
DNA: TGTGCTAGTGGTTTTTCCCCGGGACTAGCGGGCTCGAACACCGGGGAGCTGTTTTTT

J: TRBJ2-5
size: NA
D: TRBD1
V: TRBV9
CDR3: CASSTPTGVRETQYF
DNA: TGTGCCAGCAGCACCCCGACAGGGGTAAGAGAGACCCAGTACTTC

J: TRBJ2-2
size: NA
D: TRBD1
V: TRBV9
CDR3: CASSVSEGTGLTGELFF
DNA: TGTGCCAGCAGCGTCTCAGAGGGGACAGGGCTCACCGGGGAGCTGTTTTTT

J: TRBJ2-3
size: few
D: TRBD2
V: TRBV9
CDR3: CASSEGTSGTIYTDTQYF
DNA: TGTGCCAGCAGCGAGGGGACTAGCGGGACCATTTACACAGATACGCAGTATTTT

J: TRBJ2-1
size: NA
D: NA
V: TRBV6-2/TRBV6-3
CDR3: CATYPGTLANNEQFF
DNA: TGTGCCACCTACCCCGGGACTTTAGCGAACAATGAGCAGTTCTTC

J: TRBJ1-2
size: NA
D: NA
V: TRBV5-1
CDR3: CASSLGPGQDGYTF
DNA: TGCGCCAGCAGCTTGGGGCCAGGGCAAGATGGCTACACCTTC

J: TRBJ2-4
size: NA
D: NA
V: TRBV3-1
CDR3: CASSHYSAPQDF
DNA: TGTGCCAGCAGCCATTATTCGGCTCCACAGGACTTC

J: TRBJ2-1
size: few
D: TRBD2
V: TRBV5-1
CDR3: CASSSLAGIDSTYNEQFF
DNA: TGCGCCAGCAGCTCTCTAGCGGGTATCGATAGCACCTACAATGAGCAGTTCTTC

J: TRBJ2-7
size: many
D: NA
V: TRBV10-3
CDR3: CAISDSRGMVEQYF
DNA: TGTGCCATCAGTGACTCGCGCGGGATGGTTGAGCAGTACTTC

J: TRBJ2-3
size: NA
D: TRBD1
V: TRBV10-3
CDR3: CAISRTGITDTQYF
DNA: TGTGCCATCAGTCGGACAGGGATCACAGATACGCAGTATTTT

J: TRBJ2-1
size: NA
D: TRBD2
V: TRBV29-1
CDR3: CSVDLTAGGPRNEQFF
DNA: TGCAGCGTTGATCTTACAGCGGGAGGGCCGCGAAATGAGCAGTTCTTC

J: TRBJ2-4
size: NA
D: NA
V: TRBV3-1
CDR3: CASSGAVLAKNIQYF
DNA: TGTGCCAGCAGCGGGGCGGTACTAGCCAAAAACATTCAGTACTTC

J: TRBJ1-2
size: few
D: NA
V: TRBV14
CDR3: CASSHNVPTDGYTF
DNA: TGTGCCAGCAGCCATAACGTTCCAACGGATGGCTACACCTTC

J: TRBJ2-7
size: many
D: NA
V: TRBV14
CDR3: CASSQPGIPYEQYF
DNA: TGTGCCAGCAGCCAACCTGGGATCCCCTACGAGCAGTACTTC

J: TRBJ2-3
size: NA
D: NA
V: TRBV29-1
CDR3: CSVDGRTDTQYF
DNA: TGCAGCGTTGACGGGCGGACAGATACGCAGTATTTT

J: TRBJ2-1
size: NA
D: TRBD1
V: TRBV24-1
CDR3: CATSDGQGKGYNEQFF
DNA: TGTGCCACCAGTGACGGACAGGGGAAGGGATACAATGAGCAGTTCTTC

J: TRBJ1-5
size: NA
D: TRBD1
V: TRBV20-1
CDR3: CSASGAVGQGNQPQHF
DNA: TGCAGTGCTAGTGGGGCGGTTGGACAGGGTAATCAGCCCCAGCATTTT

J: TRBJ2-7
size: NA
D: NA
V: TRBV20-1
CDR3: CSARDEVSYEQYF
DNA: TGCAGTGCCCGCGACGAGGTCTCCTACGAGCAGTACTTC

J: TRBJ2-7
size: many
D: TRBD2
V: TRBV29-1
CDR3: CSVTLAGVSEQYF
DNA: TGCAGCGTCACACTAGCGGGAGTCTCCGAGCAGTACTTC

J: TRBJ2-2
size: few
D: NA
V: TRBV4-3
CDR3: CASSQETRVAGELFF
DNA: TGCGCCAGCAGCCAAGAAACCAGGGTAGCAGGGGAGCTGTTTTTT